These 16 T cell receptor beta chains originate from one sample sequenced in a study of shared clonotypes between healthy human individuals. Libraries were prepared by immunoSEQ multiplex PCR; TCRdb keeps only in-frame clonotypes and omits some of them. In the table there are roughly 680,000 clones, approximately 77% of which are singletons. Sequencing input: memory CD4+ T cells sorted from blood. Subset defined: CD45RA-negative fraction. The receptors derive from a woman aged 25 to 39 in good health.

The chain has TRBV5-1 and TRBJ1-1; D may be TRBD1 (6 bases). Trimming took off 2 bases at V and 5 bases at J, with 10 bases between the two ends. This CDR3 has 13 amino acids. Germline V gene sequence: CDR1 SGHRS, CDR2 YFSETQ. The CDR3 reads CASSFTGQTEAFF. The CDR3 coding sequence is TGCGCCAGCAGCTTTACAGGGCAAACTGAAGCTTTCTTT.

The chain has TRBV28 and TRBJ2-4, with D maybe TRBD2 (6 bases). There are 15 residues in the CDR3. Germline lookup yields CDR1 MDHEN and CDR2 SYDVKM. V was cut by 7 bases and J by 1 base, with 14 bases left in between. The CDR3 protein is CASKPGRGAKNIQYF. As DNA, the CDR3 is TGTGCCAGCAAACCCGGCCGGGGGGCCAAAAACATTCAGTACTTC. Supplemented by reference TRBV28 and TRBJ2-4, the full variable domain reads DVKVTQSSRYLVKRTGEKVFLECVQDMDHENMFWYRQDPGLGLRLIYFSYDVKMKEKGDIPEGYSVSREKKERFSLILESASTNQTSMYLCASKPGRGAKNIQYFGAGTRLSVL.

DNA of the CDR3: TGTGCCAGCACAGACAGTAATAGCAATCAGCCCCAGCATTTT. Translated, it gives CASTDSNSNQPQHF. The genes are TRBV28 and TRBJ1-5, with D tentatively TRBD1 (5 bases). This CDR3 contains 14 residues. Germline V gene lookup returns CDR1 MDHEN and CDR2 SYDVKM. V dropped 7 bases and J dropped 0 bases, with 10 bases sitting between them.

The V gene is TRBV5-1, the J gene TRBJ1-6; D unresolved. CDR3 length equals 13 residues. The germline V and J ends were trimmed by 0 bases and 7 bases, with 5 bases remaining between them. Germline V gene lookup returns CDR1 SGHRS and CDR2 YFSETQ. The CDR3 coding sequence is TGCGCCAGCAGCTTGGTTGTAAATTCACCCCTCCACTTT. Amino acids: CASSLVVNSPLHF.

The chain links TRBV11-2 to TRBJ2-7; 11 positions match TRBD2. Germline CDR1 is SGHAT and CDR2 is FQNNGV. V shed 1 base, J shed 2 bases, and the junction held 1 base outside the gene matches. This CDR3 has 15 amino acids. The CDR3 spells CASSLVAGGPYEQYF. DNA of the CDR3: TGTGCCAGCAGCTTAGTAGCGGGAGGGCCCTACGAGCAGTACTTC.

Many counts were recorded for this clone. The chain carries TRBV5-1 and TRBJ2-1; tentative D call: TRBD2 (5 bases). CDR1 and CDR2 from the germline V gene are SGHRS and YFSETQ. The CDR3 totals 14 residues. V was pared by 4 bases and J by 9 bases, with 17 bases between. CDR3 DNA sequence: TGCGCCAGCAGCCAAACTCCCGCGGCGGGTGAGCAGTTCTTC. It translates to CASSQTPAAGEQFF.

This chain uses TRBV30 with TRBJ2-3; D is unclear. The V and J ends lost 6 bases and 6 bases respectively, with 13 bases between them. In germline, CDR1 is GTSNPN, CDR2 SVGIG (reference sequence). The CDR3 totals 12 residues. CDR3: CACSAVGDTQYF. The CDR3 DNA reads TGTGCCTGCTCCGCAGTAGGGGATACGCAGTATTTT.

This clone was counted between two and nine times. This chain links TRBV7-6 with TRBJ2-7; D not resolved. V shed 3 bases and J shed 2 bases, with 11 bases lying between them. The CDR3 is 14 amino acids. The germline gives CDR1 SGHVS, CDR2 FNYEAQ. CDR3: CASSLDVGTYEQYF. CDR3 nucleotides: TGTGCCAGCAGCTTGGACGTGGGGACCTACGAGCAGTACTTC.

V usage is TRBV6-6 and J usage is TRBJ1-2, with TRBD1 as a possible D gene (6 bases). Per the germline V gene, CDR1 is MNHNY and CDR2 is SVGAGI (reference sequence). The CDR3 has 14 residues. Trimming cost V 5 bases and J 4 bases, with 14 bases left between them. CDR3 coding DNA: TGTGCCAGCAGTCGGGAGACAGGCAGCTATGGCTACACCTTC. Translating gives CASSRETGSYGYTF.

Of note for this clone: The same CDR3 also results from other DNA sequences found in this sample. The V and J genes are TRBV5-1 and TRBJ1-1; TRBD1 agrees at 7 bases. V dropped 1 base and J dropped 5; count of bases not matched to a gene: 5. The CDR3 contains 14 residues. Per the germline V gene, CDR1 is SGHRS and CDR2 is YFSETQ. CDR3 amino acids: CASSLSQGSTEAFF. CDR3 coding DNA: TGCGCCAGCAGCTTGTCACAGGGGAGTACTGAAGCTTTCTTT.

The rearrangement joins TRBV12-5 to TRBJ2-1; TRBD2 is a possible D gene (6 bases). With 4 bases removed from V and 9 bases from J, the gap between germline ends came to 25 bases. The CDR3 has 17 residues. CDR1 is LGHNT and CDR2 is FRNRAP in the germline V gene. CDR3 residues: CASGSRAWGESGSEQFF. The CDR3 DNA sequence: TGTGCTAGTGGTTCCCGCGCGTGGGGGGAGTCGGGCAGTGAGCAGTTCTTC.

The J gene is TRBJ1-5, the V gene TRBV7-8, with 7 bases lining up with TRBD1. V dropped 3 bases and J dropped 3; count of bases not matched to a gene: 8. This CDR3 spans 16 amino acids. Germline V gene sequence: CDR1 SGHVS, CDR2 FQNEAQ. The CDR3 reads CASSFTPRGTNQPQHF. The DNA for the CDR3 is TGTGCCAGCAGCTTTACCCCCAGGGGGACCAATCAGCCCCAGCATTTT.

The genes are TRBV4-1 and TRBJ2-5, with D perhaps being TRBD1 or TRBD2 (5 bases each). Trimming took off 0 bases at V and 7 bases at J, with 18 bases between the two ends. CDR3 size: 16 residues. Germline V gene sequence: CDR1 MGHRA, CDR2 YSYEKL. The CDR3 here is CASSQDSALGTGTQYF. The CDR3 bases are TGCGCCAGCAGCCAAGATAGCGCTTTAGGGACGGGGACCCAGTACTTC.

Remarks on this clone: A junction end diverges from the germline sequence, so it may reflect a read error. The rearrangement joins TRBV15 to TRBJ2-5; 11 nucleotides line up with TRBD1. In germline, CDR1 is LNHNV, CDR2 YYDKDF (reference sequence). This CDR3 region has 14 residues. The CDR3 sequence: CATSSVHGQGADDF. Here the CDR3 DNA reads TGTGCCACCAGCAGTGTTCATGGACAGGGGGCGGATGACTTC. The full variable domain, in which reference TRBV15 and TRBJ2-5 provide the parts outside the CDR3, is DAMVIQNPRYQVTQFGKPVTLSCSQTLNHNVMYWYQQKSSQAPKLLFHYYDKDFNNEADTPDNFQSRRPNTSFCFLDIRSPGLGDTAMYLCATSSVHGQGADDFGPGTRLLVL.

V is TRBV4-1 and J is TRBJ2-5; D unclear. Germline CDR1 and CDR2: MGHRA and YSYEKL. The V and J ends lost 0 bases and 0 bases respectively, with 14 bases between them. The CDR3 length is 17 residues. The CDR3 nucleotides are TGCGCCAGCAGCCAAGAGTTCGACTCGACGTACCAAGAGACCCAGTACTTC. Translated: CASSQEFDSTYQETQYF.

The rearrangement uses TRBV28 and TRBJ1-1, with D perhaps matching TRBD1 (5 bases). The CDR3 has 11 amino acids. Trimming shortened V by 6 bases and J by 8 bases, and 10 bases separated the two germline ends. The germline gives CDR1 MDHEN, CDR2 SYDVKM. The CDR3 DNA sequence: TGTGCCAGCAGCCCCTCAGGGGAAGCTTTCTTT. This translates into CASSPSGEAFF.